This record looks at one TCR beta chain sequence and its context. Its antigen is unidentified. The data are from a study of cytomegalovirus exposure and HLA in healthy donors. Notes on the study in general: A later analysis showed HLA-associated TCR beta chains outstripping equally common others in clonal expansion.

The PCR ran on 60 Vbeta and 13 Jbeta primers. Libraries were prepared by immunoSEQ multiplex PCR; TCRdb keeps only in-frame clonotypes and omits some of them. Here the sample spans roughly 150,000 clones, roughly 80% being singletons. V lost 2 bases and J lost 0, with 4 bases in between. The CDR3 consists of 13 residues. The V gene's germline CDR1 is SGHTA and CDR2 FQGNSA. The sequence came from a man younger than 45 in good health and CMV-seronegative. The chain carries TRBV7-2 and TRBJ1-2; the D is unclear. The sequenced sample consisted of PBMCs. In DNA, the CDR3 is TGTGCCAGCAGCTTACAGGCTAACTATGGCTACACCTTC. Its protein is CASSLQANYGYTF. Full variable domain (rest looked up from reference TRBV7-2 and TRBJ1-2): GAGVSQSPSNKVTEKGKDVELRCDPISGHTALYWYRQSLGQGLEFLIYFQGNSAPDKSGLPSDRFSAERTGGSVSTLTIQRTQQEDSAVYLCASSLQANYGYTFGSGTRLTVV.